The 23 T cell receptor beta chains in this list originate from one sample, sequenced in a study of blood T cell repertoires in COVID-19. Clones were read by immunoSEQ multiplex PCR, and TCRdb kept only the in-frame ones, dropping some. The sample contains approximately 100,000 clones, 84% of which appear only once. Sequencing was performed on peripheral blood. These receptors all stem from a woman older than 75 with active or convalescent COVID-19.

This chain links TRBV14 with TRBJ2-1; 7 positions agree with TRBD2. V trimming: 9 bases; J trimming: 8 bases; junction bases outside the gene matches: 13. The CDR3 length is 14 residues. Germline assignment: CDR1 SGHDN and CDR2 FVKESK. CDR3 DNA: TGTGCCAGTAGACGGGGCGGGAGCATCTATGAGCAGTTCTTC. Protein: CASRRGGSIYEQFF.

The chain links TRBV18 to TRBJ1-1; D is uncertain. CDR1 is KGHSH and CDR2 is LQKENI in the germline V gene. V was pared by 3 bases and J by 0 bases, with 11 bases between. The CDR3 is 15 amino acids. CDR3 DNA: TGTGCCAGCTCACCTACTGGGCAGATGAACACTGAAGCTTTCTTT. It encodes CASSPTGQMNTEAFF.

The V and J genes are TRBV29-1 and TRBJ2-2; 8 nucleotides align to TRBD1. V lost 6 bases and J lost 1; bases outside the gene matches: 7. This CDR3 has 15 amino acids. The germline CDR1 and CDR2 sequences are SQVTM and ANQGSEA. The CDR3 bases are TGCAGCGTCCGCACGGGGACAGGGAACACCGGGGAGCTGTTTTTT. It yields the protein CSVRTGTGNTGELFF.

The rearrangement joins TRBV5-1 to TRBJ1-3; D unresolved. V dropped 4 bases and J dropped 0 bases, with 17 bases sitting between them. The CDR3 contains 17 residues. In germline, CDR1 is SGHRS, CDR2 YFSETQ. The CDR3 nucleotides are TGCGCCAGCAGCCAGGCCGCAGGAATGAACTCTGGAAACACCATATATTTT. This translates into CASSQAAGMNSGNTIYF.

The V and J genes are TRBV4-1 and TRBJ2-1; no clear D. V lost 0 bases and J lost 6, with 9 bases in between. The germline CDR1 and CDR2 sequences are MGHRA and YSYEKL. CDR3 length: 14 amino acids. CDR3 in amino acids: CASSQERRVNEQFF. The CDR3 DNA sequence: TGCGCCAGCAGCCAAGAGCGTAGAGTCAATGAGCAGTTCTTC.

The chain employs TRBV10-3 and TRBJ1-4; tentatively, D is TRBD1 (5 bases). The CDR3 contains 13 residues. CDR1 is ENHRY, CDR2 SYGVKD, per germline. V was trimmed by 6 bases and J by 6 bases, leaving 11 bases between them. The CDR3 DNA reads as TGTGCCATCAGGGACACAGCCGATGAAAAACTGTTTTTT. This encodes CAIRDTADEKLFF.

V gene TRBV6-5 combines with J gene TRBJ2-7; TRBD1 matches at 9 bases. CDR1 is MNHEY and CDR2 is SVGAGI in the germline V gene. With V trimmed by 4 bases and J by 7 bases, 11 bases remained unmatched. CDR3 length: 15 residues. CDR3 protein: CASSSPGGQGREQYF. The CDR3 DNA follows: TGTGCCAGCAGTTCCCCCGGTGGACAGGGGCGGGAGCAGTACTTC.

In this sample, this clone turned up a few times. V gene TRBV5-1 combines with J gene TRBJ2-7; D might be TRBD1 (6 bases). V lost 5 bases to trimming and J lost 3 bases, with 12 bases between them. Germline V gives CDR1 SGHRS, CDR2 YFSETQ. The CDR3 is made up of 13 amino acids. The chain's CDR3 is CASSSDRHYEQYF. CDR3 nucleotides: TGCGCCAGCAGTTCGGACAGACACTACGAGCAGTACTTC.

The V and J genes are TRBV5-1 and TRBJ2-2; a weak D match, TRBD2 (8 bases). This CDR3 is 18 amino acids long. Looked up from germline, CDR1 is SGHRS and CDR2 is YFSETQ. V was cut by 2 bases and J by 3 bases, with 20 bases left in between. CDR3: CASSLQIAGQSYTGELFF. In DNA, the CDR3 is TGCGCCAGCAGCTTACAGATAGCGGGACAGAGCTACACCGGGGAGCTGTTTTTT.

The rearrangement uses TRBV28 and TRBJ1-5; D perhaps matches TRBD1 (5 bases). The germline V gene encodes CDR1 MDHEN and CDR2 SYDVKM. The CDR3 runs 15 residues. V was clipped by 10 bases and J by 2 bases, with 18 bases between them. The DNA for the CDR3 is TGTGCCACCCCTGGGGGGGGGATGGGCAATCAGCCCCAGCATTTT. This encodes CATPGGGMGNQPQHF.

V gene TRBV20-1 combines with J gene TRBJ2-5, with 9 nucleotides matching TRBD2. V trimming: 6 bases; J trimming: 3 bases; junction bases outside the gene matches: 11. CDR1 and CDR2 (germline): DFQATT, SNEGSKA (reference sequence). The CDR3 consists of 15 residues. CDR3 nucleotides: TGCAGTGCAAGTCGCTTGGCGGGAGGGGAAGAGACCCAGTACTTC. Encoded protein: CSASRLAGGEETQYF.

This chain uses TRBV7-9 with TRBJ1-4; D is undetermined. Germline-derived CDR1 and CDR2 are SEHNR and FQNEAQ (reference sequence). The CDR3 has 14 residues. V gave up 1 base and J gave up 4 bases, with 7 bases separating them. The CDR3 loop is CASSLGQINEKLFF. The CDR3 nucleotides are TGTGCCAGCAGCTTAGGCCAGATTAATGAAAAACTGTTTTTT.

J is TRBJ1-5 and V is TRBV19; 7 nucleotides line up with TRBD1. From germline, CDR1 is LNHDA and CDR2 SQIVND (reference sequence). The CDR3 contains 18 residues. J lost 0 bases, V lost 5 bases, and 13 bases had no gene match. As DNA, the CDR3 is TGTGCCAGTAGTCCGTCGGGACAGATTCTTTATAGCAATCAGCCCCAGCATTTT. It is translated as CASSPSGQILYSNQPQHF. Variable domain in full (rest from reference TRBV19 and TRBJ1-5): DGGITQSPKYLFRKEGQNVTLSCEQNLNHDAMYWYRQDPGQGLRLIYYSQIVNDFQKGDIAEGYSVSREKKESFPLTVTSAQKNPTAFYLCASSPSGQILYSNQPQHFGDGTRLSIL.

V and J are TRBV5-1 and TRBJ2-2; tentatively, D is TRBD2 (5 bases). Germline loops: CDR1 SGHRS, CDR2 YFSETQ. The CDR3 spans 14 residues. Trimming cost V 4 bases and J 5 bases, with 12 bases left between them. CDR3 residues: CASSQSGTTGELFF. The DNA of the CDR3 is TGCGCCAGCAGCCAAAGCGGAACTACCGGGGAGCTGTTTTTT.

The J gene is TRBJ1-2, the V gene TRBV28, with 8 bases lining up with TRBD1. Losses at the gene ends were 5 bases for V and 4 bases for J; bases not matched to a gene: 12. The CDR3 length is 16 residues. Germline loops: CDR1 MDHEN, CDR2 SYDVKM. The DNA of the CDR3 is TGTGCCAGCAGTGTAACACCAGGGGGCGGTGGCTATGGCTACACCTTC. It is translated as CASSVTPGGGGYGYTF.

This clone occurred once. The chain combines TRBV15 with TRBJ1-2; D not resolved. The CDR3 consists of 14 residues. The germline V gene encodes CDR1 LNHNV and CDR2 YYDKDF (reference sequence). V was clipped by 5 bases and J by 2 bases, with 12 bases between them. The CDR3 is CATSVPGYNYGYTF. The CDR3 DNA reads as TGTGCCACCAGCGTGCCGGGATACAACTATGGCTACACCTTC.

The chain couples TRBV4-1 to TRBJ1-3; D may be TRBD1 (6 bases). The CDR3 is 16 residues long. Germline V lookup: CDR1 MGHRA, CDR2 YSYEKL. V was cut by 4 bases and J by 3 bases, with 16 bases left in between. The CDR3 reads CASSRTGSSLGNTIYF. Here the CDR3 DNA reads TGCGCCAGCAGCCGCACAGGGTCCTCTCTTGGAAACACCATATATTTT.

The rearrangement uses TRBV27 and TRBJ1-5; TRBD1 agrees at 12 bases. Per germline, CDR1 MNHEY and CDR2 SMNVEV (reference sequence). The V and J ends lost 8 bases and 6 bases, in that order; junction bases with no gene match: 8. CDR3 size: 15 residues. CDR3 nucleotide sequence: TGTGCCAGCGGTGGGGACAGGGGGCATCCTCAGCCCCAGCATTTT. Amino acid sequence: CASGGDRGHPQPQHF.

The chain carries TRBV3-1 (or the pseudogene TRBV3-2) and TRBJ2-2; D gene uncertain. Trimming took off 5 bases at V and 6 bases at J, with 10 bases between the two ends. This CDR3 spans 13 amino acids. Germline V gives CDR1 LGHDT, CDR2 YNNKEL (reference sequence). The DNA of the CDR3 is TGTGCCAGCAGCAGAGCCCGTTCCGGGGAGCTGTTTTTT. Amino acids: CASSRARSGELFF.

In this sample, this clone turned up once. The chain uses TRBV24-1 and TRBJ2-5; TRBD1 matches at 8 bases. The ends lost 9 bases at V and 4 bases at J; junction bases unmatched: 3. The CDR3 is 12 residues long. Germline V gives CDR1 KGHDR, CDR2 SFDVKD. The CDR3 DNA is TGTGCCACCGGACAGGGTCCAGAGACCCAGTACTTC. It yields the protein CATGQGPETQYF.

The chain joins TRBV3-1 (or the pseudogene TRBV3-2) to TRBJ2-7; TRBD2 aligns across 12 bases. CDR1 and CDR2 (germline): LGHDT, YNNKEL (reference sequence). This CDR3 is 17 amino acids long. The junction had 9 bases not matched to a gene; V was cut back by 1 base and J by 5 bases. The DNA of the CDR3 is TGTGCCAGCAGCCAAGTGCTAGCGGGAGGGCCAGAGAACGAGCAGTACTTC. It specifies CASSQVLAGGPENEQYF.

The genes are TRBV12-3 or TRBV12-4 and TRBJ2-1, with 9 bases that match TRBD1. Unmatched junction bases numbered 6, after V lost 6 bases and J lost 9 bases. The CDR3 loop spans 13 amino acids. The CDR3 nucleotides read TGTGCCAGCAGAAAACAGGGGGCAGGTGAGCAGTTCTTC. Its translation is CASRKQGAGEQFF.

This chain links TRBV15 with TRBJ2-6; D might be TRBD1 (6 bases). The CDR3 is 15 amino acids. Germline V gene lookup returns CDR1 LNHNV and CDR2 YYDKDF (reference sequence). V shed 5 bases and J shed 0 bases, with 8 bases lying between them. CDR3 DNA sequence: TGTGCCACCAGCTCCAGGGGCTCTGGGGCCAACGTCCTGACTTTC. Protein: CATSSRGSGANVLTF.